This entry describes one T cell receptor beta chain. This clone was counted a few times. Its recognized antigen is unknown. The sample holds no much larger clone one base away, and base qualities are not on file. The method was the immunoSEQ multiplex PCR assay. The deep sequencing platform assayed 80,000 to 100,000 TCR templates per sample. Genomic DNA extracted from sorted T cells was used for TCRbeta CDR3 sequencing. For the original study's pipeline: The R programming language was used for the clonal analysis of the TCRbeta CDR3 data. Alloreactive CD4+ and CD8+ clones were identified by comparing unstimulated samples to CFSE-low samples taken after the reaction. Regulatory or non-regulatory origin was assigned to alloreactive CD4+ clones by matching of sequences to sorted unstimulated Treg and non-Treg repertoires. What TCRdb holds here is the immuneACCESS table cut down to in-frame rearrangements. Part of the clones is not present; checked against another copy, under half of the missing clones reflect an unresolved V gene, and the others are unexplained. V, J and clone size were drawn from that table, and D and trimming were deduced from the DNA. The sample includes 15,000 to 20,000 clones, with under 55% observed a single time. Together, the top ten hold approximately 4.9% of the sample.

This sample is drawn from a study of siplizumab effects on memory and regulatory T cells (dated by TCRdb to about 2019). Turning to the overall study: Across 7 or 8 responder-stimulator pairs, paired mixed lymphocyte reactions were conducted with siplizumab at approximately 1 ug/mL and without drug. The effect of the anti-CD2 antibody siplizumab on alloreactive T-cell subsets was examined in allogeneic mixed lymphocyte reactions constructed from human PBMCs. Overall study outcomes, separate from this receptor: Sequences below about 10^-5 frequency were poorly captured, so only a minor fraction of alloreactive clones could be mapped to unstimulated subsets. Unstimulated naive T cells appeared more diverse than memory T cells, and naive cells seemed to contribute substantially to the alloresponse. The cumulative frequency of alloreactive sequences that could be traced back to unstimulated CD4+ memory T cells was significantly reduced by siplizumab. A naive or memory phenotype could not be assigned to roughly 75-95% of proliferating CD4+ or CD8+ clones. Whether proliferating Tregs from siplizumab cultures were suppressive was not functionally confirmed. Among mappable alloreactive CD4+ clones, an average Treg-derived fraction of about 70% was observed with siplizumab, compared with around 28% in control reactions.

Between the V and J ends, shortened by 3 bases and 3 bases respectively, the junction contains 13 bases. The CDR1 and CDR2 encoded by the germline V gene are SGHRS and YFSETQ. Counted from cysteine to phenylalanine, this CDR3 has 14 amino acids. Only the CDR3 region is kept as DNA, spanning 42 bases read in frame from base 1. Cells from the mixed lymphocyte reactions were cocultured for 6 days at 37 degrees C. Responder PBMCs were labelled with CFSE, stimulator PBMCs were labelled with Violet Dye, and the two were mixed at a 1:1 ratio. TCRbeta CDR3 sequencing was performed on sorted unstimulated T cells and on proliferating T cells recovered from mixed lymphocyte reactions. Fresh whole blood from 9 to 10 HLA-typed healthy donors served as the source for isolating PBMCs. For TCR sequencing, responder T cells that had proliferated and were CFSE-low were FACS-sorted once the mixed lymphocyte reaction was over.

The chain joins TRBV5-1 to TRBJ2-7; the D segment could be TRBD2, given 5 matching bases. Specimen: CFSE-low (dividing) CD4+ T cells sorted from an allogeneic mixed lymphocyte reaction. The sequence came from a human donor in good health; the cells came from an allogeneic mixed lymphocyte reaction. CDR3 reads: CASSWYSGNYEQYF. The nucleotide sequence reads TGCGCCAGCAGCTGGTACTCCGGGAACTACGAGCAGTACTTC.